These 19 T cell receptor beta chains were all obtained from the same sample, sequenced in a study of follicular helper T cells after annual influenza vaccination. Time point: 2015-2016 season, 7 days after influenza vaccination. Here immunoSEQ multiplex PCR was the method, and the copy in TCRdb shows in-frame clones only, minus some. Here the sample spans fewer than 8,000 clones, roughly 84% being singletons. Source: CXCR5+ CD38- circulating T follicular helper cells from blood, taken 7 days after influenza vaccination. Subset indicated: circulating Tfh, non-naive CD4+CXCR5+PD-1+ (ICOS+CD38+ or ICOS-CD38-). These receptors all come from an adult who received the influenza vaccine.

V is TRBV10-3 and J is TRBJ2-3; D might be TRBD1 (6 bases). This CDR3 spans 14 amino acids. Germline CDR1 ENHRY, CDR2 SYGVKD. Trimming left V 2 bases short and J 6 bases short, with 12 bases between. The DNA of the CDR3 is TGTGCCATCAGTGAGGGGGGCTTCCAGGATACGCAGTATTTT. Protein sequence: CAISEGGFQDTQYF.

The chain joins TRBV30 to TRBJ1-5; D gene uncertain. The CDR3 runs to 14 residues. V dropped 3 bases and J dropped 5 bases, with 14 bases sitting between them. CDR1 and CDR2 from the germline V gene are GTSNPN and SVGIG (reference sequence). The CDR3 protein is CAWRGSAPDQPQHF. CDR3 nucleotide sequence: TGTGCCTGGAGAGGGTCCGCGCCCGATCAGCCCCAGCATTTT.

The rearrangement uses TRBV7-9 and TRBJ2-5; 7 bases align to TRBD1. In germline, CDR1 is SEHNR, CDR2 FQNEAQ (reference sequence). The trim removed 5 bases at V and 7 bases at J, leaving 13 bases unmatched. This CDR3 is 15 amino acids long. CDR3 in DNA: TGTGCCAGCAGCACGACCCACAGGGGACGGGGGACCCAGTACTTC. Amino acid sequence: CASSTTHRGRGTQYF.

J is TRBJ2-5 and V is TRBV7-8, with 8 bases that match TRBD1. V gave up 5 bases and J gave up 5 bases; unmatched junction bases: 13. Germline lookup yields CDR1 SGHVS and CDR2 FQNEAQ. The length of the CDR3 is 16 residues. The CDR3 DNA reads TGTGCCAGCAGCGCGCTACCCGACAGGGGATGGGAGACCCAGTACTTC. Protein product: CASSALPDRGWETQYF. Combining the CDR3 with reference TRBV7-8 and TRBJ2-5 gives the whole variable domain GAGVSQSPRYKVAKRGQDVALRCDPISGHVSLFWYQQALGQGPEFLTYFQNEAQLDKSGLPSDRFFAERPEGSVSTLKIQRTQQEDSAVYLCASSALPDRGWETQYFGPGTRLLVL.

The chain couples TRBV6-6 to TRBJ1-3; TRBD1 is a possible D gene (5 bases). Trimming cost V 5 bases and J 0 bases, with 14 bases left between them. CDR3 length equals 16 residues. In germline, CDR1 is MNHNY, CDR2 SVGAGI (reference sequence). CDR3 coding DNA: TGTGCCAGCAGTCATATGACAGCAAGCTCTGGAAACACCATATATTTT. This translates into CASSHMTASSGNTIYF.

This rearrangement joins TRBV15 to TRBJ1-2; D perhaps matches TRBD1 (5 bases). The CDR3 covers 13 residues. Germline CDR1 reads LNHNV; CDR2 reads YYDKDF (reference sequence). Trimming cost V 3 bases and J 7 bases, with 12 bases left between them. The CDR3 reads CATSRGTGGGYTF. For the CDR3, the DNA is TGTGCCACCAGCAGGGGGACGGGCGGTGGCTACACCTTC. Filled out from reference TRBV15 and TRBJ1-2, the complete variable domain reads DAMVIQNPRYQVTQFGKPVTLSCSQTLNHNVMYWYQQKSSQAPKLLFHYYDKDFNNEADTPDNFQSRRPNTSFCFLDIRSPGLGDTAMYLCATSRGTGGGYTFGSGTRLTVV.

The chain carries TRBV30 and TRBJ1-1; no definite D call. CDR3 length: 18 residues. In germline, CDR1 is GTSNPN, CDR2 SVGIG (reference sequence). Trimming took off 2 bases at V and 0 bases at J, with 22 bases between the two ends. The DNA of the CDR3 is TGTGCCTGGAGTTTTATAGGAGGGAATGGTGGGATGAACACTGAAGCTTTCTTT. Its protein product is CAWSFIGGNGGMNTEAFF.

This clone was picked up one time. V is TRBV5-8 and J is TRBJ2-6, with TRBD1 matching over 9 bases. Trimming cost V 3 bases and J 1 base; bases outside gene matches: 8. The CDR3 loop spans 18 amino acids. CDR1 and CDR2 (germline): SGHTS, YDEGEE. The CDR3 loop reads CASSSRDREPSGANVLTF. The DNA of the CDR3 is TGTGCCAGCAGCTCACGGGACAGGGAGCCTTCTGGGGCCAACGTCCTGACTTTC.

This sequence joins TRBV7-9 and TRBJ2-3; TRBD2 agrees at 8 bases. The CDR3 spans 18 residues. The germline V gene has CDR1 SEHNR and CDR2 FQNEAQ (reference sequence). The ends lost 3 bases at V and 0 bases at J; junction bases unmatched: 11. DNA of the CDR3: TGTGCCAGCAGCTTCAACATAGCGGGATACTCTAGCACAGATACGCAGTATTTT. This sequence encodes CASSFNIAGYSSTDTQYF.

The chain uses TRBV14 and TRBJ1-1; 8 bases fit TRBD1. The CDR3 loop spans 18 amino acids. The junction had 10 bases not matched to a gene; V was cut back by 0 bases and J by 1 base. CDR1 and CDR2 from the germline V gene are SGHDN and FVKESK. In DNA, the CDR3 is TGTGCCAGCAGCCAAGATAGGGGGACAGGACGGAGGAACACTGAAGCTTTCTTT. This codes for CASSQDRGTGRRNTEAFF.

The V call is TRBV29-1, the J call TRBJ2-7, with 12 nucleotides matching TRBD2. This CDR3 spans 15 amino acids. Germline V gives CDR1 SQVTM, CDR2 ANQGSEA. The V segment lost 3 bases and the J segment 6 bases; nucleotides outside the gene matches: 9. The CDR3 coding sequence is TGCAGCGTTGATGAGGGGCTAGCGGGAGGGGGCGAGCAGTACTTC. This encodes CSVDEGLAGGGEQYF.

The gene calls are TRBV5-4 and TRBJ2-3; 8 nucleotides align to TRBD2. The CDR3 spans 16 residues. Germline CDR1 and CDR2: SGHNT and YYREEE (reference sequence). The trim removed 4 bases at V and 0 bases at J, leaving 7 bases unmatched. CDR3 residues: CASSPGGAHSTDTQYF. In DNA form, the CDR3 reads TGTGCCAGCAGCCCCGGGGGGGCCCATAGCACAGATACGCAGTATTTT.

This clone appeared once. The chain has TRBV12-2 and TRBJ2-3; TRBD2 reflects the table's D call only, with no check against the DNA. TRBV12-2 is a listed pseudogene. CDR3 length equals 12 residues. CDR3 DNA: TGTGCAAGTCGCTTAGGTGAGACTAGACGGTATTTT. This encodes CASRLGETRRYF.

Regarding this clone: Germline and junction disagree at one end, which may indicate a read error. J is TRBJ2-3 and V is TRBV15; D possibly uses TRBD1 or TRBD2 (6 bases each). Germline V gene data show CDR1 as LNHNV and CDR2 as YYDKDF (reference sequence). The CDR3 totals 12 residues. CDR3 loop: CATSREGGNLNF. In DNA form, the CDR3 reads TGTGCCACCAGCAGAGAGGGGGGCAATCTGAATTTT.

The chain employs TRBV30 and TRBJ2-3; weak D call: TRBD2 (5 bases). The CDR3 runs 13 residues. V gave up 4 bases and J gave up 2 bases, with 10 bases separating them. CDR1 is GTSNPN and CDR2 is SVGIG in the germline V gene (reference sequence). As DNA, the CDR3 is TGTGCCTGGACCCGGGATACCACAGATACGCAGTATTTT. This gives the protein CAWTRDTTDTQYF.

In its sample, this clone was seen a few times. The chain couples TRBV28 to TRBJ2-7; D may be TRBD1 (5 bases). The CDR3 is 14 residues long. V was trimmed by 2 bases and J by 2 bases, leaving 10 bases between them. Germline CDR1 reads MDHEN; CDR2 reads SYDVKM. As DNA, the CDR3 is TGTGCCAGCAGTTTAACAGGTCCGCCCTACGAGCAGTACTTC. This sequence encodes CASSLTGPPYEQYF.

J is TRBJ2-1 and V is TRBV7-9; 11 bases line up with TRBD1. J lost 12 bases, V lost 5 bases, and 9 bases had no gene match. The CDR3 runs to 14 residues. CDR1 and CDR2 (germline): SEHNR, FQNEAQ (reference sequence). The CDR3 coding sequence is TGTGCCAGCAGCCCGGGGGGACAGGGGGGTGGGCAGTTCTTC. Its translation is CASSPGGQGGGQFF.

CDR3 nucleotides: TGCGCCAGCAGCCAAGACGGGAGGCCCCTCGATGAGCAGTTCTTC. The encoded protein is CASSQDGRPLDEQFF. The chain recombines TRBV4-1 with TRBJ2-1; 7 bases are a match to TRBD2. The V segment lost 0 bases and the J segment 8 bases; nucleotides outside the gene matches: 7. Per the germline V gene, CDR1 is MGHRA and CDR2 is YSYEKL. CDR3 length: 15 residues.

This clone was picked up a small number of times. The chain links TRBV7-8 to TRBJ2-7; 10 nucleotides agree with TRBD2. V shed 4 bases, J shed 0 bases, and the junction held 9 bases outside the gene matches. This CDR3 comprises 17 residues. Germline V gives CDR1 SGHVS, CDR2 FQNEAQ. The CDR3 spells CASSSSTSGMLSYEQYF. CDR3 in DNA: TGTGCCAGCAGCTCAAGTACTAGCGGGATGCTCTCCTACGAGCAGTACTTC.